Shown below are 22 T cell receptor beta chains from a single sample sequenced in a study of early T cells in non-severe SARS-CoV-2 infection (dated by TCRdb to the early 2020s). Receptors were amplified or captured by 5' RACE. For sequencing, a NextSeq 500 was employed. The raw public reads went through TCRdb reprocessing: fastp at Q25, MiXCR clone calling, in-frame beta chains kept. Every entry covers one CDR3 protein and lists the most common genes and DNA from its rows. This sample is represented by roughly 48,000 distinct CDR3 sequences; around 8% of them were singletons. About 9.2% of the sample rests with the top ten. The sample comprised whole blood. These receptors all come from an adult who was a healthcare worker with PCR-confirmed SARS-CoV-2 infection or an uninfected control (not recorded which).

The gene calls are TRBV9 and TRBJ2-7; 7 positions match TRBD2. Germline CDR1 SGDLS, CDR2 YYNGEE. Germline trimming cut 3 bases from V and 0 bases from J; bases unmatched to any gene: 3. This CDR3 has 14 residues. CDR3 coding DNA: TGTGCCAGCAGCGCGGGAGGACTCTCCTACGAGCAGTACTTC. It yields the protein CASSAGGLSYEQYF.

The chain joins TRBV28 to TRBJ2-7, with D possibly matching TRBD1 (6 bases). Trimming took 7 bases from V and 12 from J, leaving 16 bases between them. The CDR3 runs 11 residues. Germline-derived CDR1 and CDR2 are MDHEN and SYDVKM. The CDR3 is CASTRGGRGYF. CDR3 DNA sequence: TGTGCCAGCACCAGAGGGGGACGGGGGTACTTC.

The rearrangement uses TRBV7-2 and TRBJ2-5; 8 bases fit TRBD2. The CDR3 sequence is 14 residues long. CDR1 and CDR2 from the germline V gene are SGHTA and FQGNSA. V lost 4 bases, J lost 1 base, and 2 bases stayed unmatched. The DNA of the CDR3 is TGTGCCAGCAGCTATCTAGCGGGCCAAGAGACCCAGTACTTC. It is translated as CASSYLAGQETQYF.

This clonotype was counted a single time. The chain uses TRBV27 and TRBJ1-2; D gene unclear. Germline CDR1 reads MNHEY; CDR2 reads SMNVEV (reference sequence). Trimming stripped 6 bases from V and 4 bases from J, with 18 bases between. The CDR3 runs 15 residues. The CDR3 spells CASSPFVRLAYGYTF. In DNA form, the CDR3 reads TGTGCCAGCAGCCCCTTTGTGAGGTTAGCCTATGGCTACACCTTC.

In the case of this clonotype: A much larger clone is a single base away; this may be a read error. CDR3 loop: CASSTRDRNNLPLHF. The DNA of the CDR3 is TGTGCCAGCAGCACCCGGGACAGGAATAATTTACCCCTCCACTTT. The V gene is TRBV5-6, the J gene TRBJ1-6, with 8 positions matching TRBD1. CDR1 and CDR2 from the germline V gene are SGHDT and YYEEEE. The CDR3 contains 15 residues.

This chain joins TRBV21-1 and TRBJ2-3; the listed D gene, TRBD1, was not tested against the DNA. TRBV21-1 is a recognized pseudogene. CDR3 length equals 13 residues. The CDR3 loop is CASSKEGSDTQYF. CDR3 bases: TGTGCCAGCAGCAAAGAGGGGTCAGATACGCAGTATTTT.

The V and J genes are TRBV5-1 and TRBJ2-6, with D unresolved. Germline CDR1 and CDR2: SGHRS and YFSETQ. The CDR3 has 15 amino acids. Trimming removed 0 bases from V and 1 base from J, with 5 bases in between. The CDR3 loop is CASSLVLSGANVLTF. CDR3 sequence (DNA): TGCGCCAGCAGCTTGGTGCTGTCTGGGGCCAACGTCCTGACTTTC.

Many counts were recorded for this clonotype. The genes are TRBV14 and TRBJ2-3; D is possibly TRBD2 (5 bases). The V gene's germline CDR1 is SGHDN and CDR2 FVKESK. The CDR3 runs 16 residues. Trimming cost V 1 base and J 3 bases, with 14 bases left between them. In DNA, the CDR3 is TGTGCCAGCAGCCAAGCCCTGGGCCAGCGGACAGATACGCAGTATTTT. Protein: CASSQALGQRTDTQYF.

DNA for the CDR3: TGCAGCGCCCGGATCGTCACCGGGGAGCTGTTTTTT. This codes for CSARIVTGELFF. The V and J genes are TRBV29-1 and TRBJ2-2, with D unresolved. This CDR3 comprises 12 residues. Between the trimmed V and J ends, which lost 7 bases and 4 bases, there was a span of 10 bases. Germline CDR1 reads SQVTM; CDR2 reads ANQGSEA.

At least ten counts were recorded for this clonotype. J is TRBJ2-1 and V is TRBV7-9; D unresolved. This CDR3 has 12 residues. Trimming cost V 5 bases and J 9 bases, with 11 bases left between them. Germline V gives CDR1 SEHNR, CDR2 FQNEAQ (reference sequence). CDR3 region: CASSPRVSEQFF. Written as DNA, the CDR3 is TGTGCCAGCAGCCCGCGAGTCAGTGAGCAGTTCTTC. The entire variable domain, with the rest obtained from reference TRBV7-9 and TRBJ2-1, is as follows: DTGVSQNPRHKITKRGQNVTFRCDPISEHNRLYWYRQTLGQGPEFLTYFQNEAQLEKSRLLSDRFSAERPKGSFSTLEIQRTEQGDSAMYLCASSPRVSEQFFGPGTRLTVL.

This clonotype was detected only a few times. The rearrangement joins TRBV20-1 to TRBJ2-7; TRBD2 is a possible D gene (6 bases). CDR1 is DFQATT, CDR2 SNEGSKA, per germline (reference sequence). The CDR3 is made up of 14 amino acids. Trimming removed 5 bases at V and 0 bases at J, with 14 bases between. CDR3 in amino acids: CSALPGGTSYEQYF. CDR3 DNA: TGCAGTGCTTTGCCCGGGGGAACCTCCTACGAGCAGTACTTC.

This clonotype was detected only a few times. The chain carries TRBV6-4 and TRBJ2-1, with 8 nucleotides matching TRBD2. V was pared by 7 bases and J by 4 bases, with 12 bases of the junction left unmatched. Germline loops: CDR1 MRHNA, CDR2 SNTAGT. The CDR3 covers 16 residues. The CDR3 DNA reads TGTGCCAGCACCAACCTGGAAGCGGGAGCTTACAATGAGCAGTTCTTC. Amino acid sequence: CASTNLEAGAYNEQFF.

This clonotype was seen repeatedly, ten times or more. CDR3 amino acids: CASSEYDVGRGLNEQFF. The CDR3 DNA follows: TGTGCCAGCAGTGAATATGACGTAGGCAGGGGGCTGAATGAGCAGTTCTTC. This chain connects TRBV6-1 to TRBJ2-1, with 8 nucleotides matching TRBD1. The CDR3 spans 17 residues. V shed 2 bases and J 7 bases; nucleotides not matched to a gene: 13. The germline V gene has CDR1 MNHNS and CDR2 SASEGT.

This clonotype was counted many times. The rearrangement links TRBV6-2 or TRBV6-3 to TRBJ2-2, with 8 bases matching TRBD1. Germline CDR1 is MNHEY and CDR2 is SVGEGT. The CDR3 spans 13 residues. Trimming removed 8 bases from V and 5 bases from J; junction bases left unmatched: 4. The CDR3 loop is CASHRGYTGELFF. The CDR3 DNA sequence: TGTGCCAGCCACAGGGGGTATACCGGGGAGCTGTTTTTT.

The table lists this clonotype with many counts. This chain joins TRBV27 and TRBJ2-1; TRBD1 is a possible D gene (6 bases). CDR3 length equals 15 residues. The germline gives CDR1 MNHEY, CDR2 SMNVEV (reference sequence). The V end was cut by 6 bases, the J end by 0 bases, with 12 bases between. CDR3 sequence: CASRFRGGSYNEQFF. In DNA form, the CDR3 reads TGTGCCAGCAGATTTCGAGGGGGCTCCTACAATGAGCAGTTCTTC.

This clonotype was recorded at least ten times. The chain links TRBV12-3 or TRBV12-4 to TRBJ2-2; 9 positions agree with TRBD1. The V gene end was trimmed by 6 bases and the J gene end by 0 bases; junction bases not matched to a gene: 8. This CDR3 spans 17 amino acids. CDR3 in amino acids: CASRRTGDRSNTGELFF. CDR3 sequence (DNA): TGTGCCAGCAGACGGACAGGGGACAGATCGAACACCGGGGAGCTGTTTTTT.

This clonotype was seen many times. The chain recombines TRBV4-2 with TRBJ2-1, with D hard to call. The V and J ends lost 0 bases and 8 bases respectively, with 14 bases between them. The CDR3 contains 15 residues. The germline gives CDR1 LGHNA, CDR2 YNFKEQ. The CDR3: CASSQDTTVWDEQFF. Here the CDR3 DNA reads TGTGCCAGCAGCCAAGATACGACGGTCTGGGATGAGCAGTTCTTC.

The CDR3 sequence is CASSQEMGGYTF. CDR3 coding DNA: TGTGCCAGCAGCCAAGAAATGGGTGGCTACACCTTC. This chain uses TRBV3-1 with TRBJ1-2; D is uncertain. The V end was cut by 0 bases, the J end by 7 bases, with 6 bases between. The length of the CDR3 is 12 residues. The V gene's germline CDR1 is LGHDT and CDR2 YNNKEL (reference sequence). The full variable domain, rest sourced from reference TRBV3-1 and TRBJ1-2, is DTAVSQTPKYLVTQMGNDKSIKCEQNLGHDTMYWYKQDSKKFLKIMFSYNNKELIINETVPNRFSPKSPDKAHLNLHINSLELGDSAVYFCASSQEMGGYTFGSGTRLTVV.

The rearrangement uses TRBV7-9 and TRBJ1-1; D ambiguous. Germline V gives CDR1 SEHNR, CDR2 FQNEAQ (reference sequence). CDR3 size: 13 residues. Trimming stripped 1 base from V and 6 bases from J, with 9 bases between. CDR3 loop: CASSLGGRPEAFF. In DNA, the CDR3 is TGTGCCAGCAGCTTAGGGGGTAGGCCTGAAGCTTTCTTT. Filled out from reference TRBV7-9 and TRBJ1-1, the complete variable domain reads DTGVSQNPRHKITKRGQNVTFRCDPISEHNRLYWYRQTLGQGPEFLTYFQNEAQLEKSRLLSDRFSAERPKGSFSTLEIQRTEQGDSAMYLCASSLGGRPEAFFGQGTRLTVV.

This clonotype was recorded at least ten times. The CDR3 sequence is CASSLTPGGTSGRAKDTQYF. CDR3 DNA: TGTGCCAGCAGCCTCACCCCCGGGGGGACTAGCGGGAGGGCCAAGGATACGCAGTATTTT. The V call is TRBV27, the J call TRBJ2-3; TRBD2 aligns across 16 bases. V was pared by 6 bases and J by 6 bases, with 18 bases of the junction left unmatched. Per germline, CDR1 MNHEY and CDR2 SMNVEV (reference sequence). The CDR3 is made up of 20 amino acids.

The CDR3 bases are TGTGCCAGTACCGCCGGAACCCCTACCGGGCGCAATCAGCCCCAGCATTTT. It codes for CASTAGTPTGRNQPQHF. The V gene is TRBV19, the J gene TRBJ1-5; D gene ambiguous. The V and J ends lost 7 bases and 2 bases respectively, with 21 bases between them. Germline lookup yields CDR1 LNHDA and CDR2 SQIVND (reference sequence). The CDR3 loop spans 17 amino acids.

The rearrangement links TRBV5-1 to TRBJ2-3, with 13 nucleotides matching TRBD2. J was trimmed by 0 bases and V by 3 bases; bases with no gene match: 4. There are 17 residues in the CDR3. Germline CDR1 SGHRS, CDR2 YFSETQ. The chain's CDR3 is CASSSRTSGGSTDTQYF. In DNA, the CDR3 is TGCGCCAGCAGCTCCCGGACTAGCGGGGGAAGCACAGATACGCAGTATTTT.